The 29 T cell receptor beta chains below all came from one sample that was sequenced in a study of Graves' ophthalmopathy and Graves' hyperthyroidism. The authors amplified TCR beta CDR3 regions from RNA transcripts. RT-PCR with HTBI primers came first, then second-round multiplex PCR. TCRdb redid the calling of the multiplex PCR reads with MiXCR, one entry per CDR3 protein. The sample yields 200,000 to 250,000 distinct CDR3 sequences, around 50% seen once. The sample consisted of peripheral blood. The receptors stem from an adult man with Graves' ophthalmopathy.

This clonotype was counted a few times. This chain connects TRBV2 to TRBJ2-5, with 8 nucleotides matching TRBD1. Germline lookup yields CDR1 SNHLY and CDR2 FYNNEI. Trimming at V came to 4 bases and at J to 4 bases, leaving 2 bases not matched to a gene. This CDR3 has 13 amino acids. The CDR3 DNA sequence: TGTGCCAGCAGTGGGGACAGGATAGAGACCCAGTACTTC. It specifies CASSGDRIETQYF.

The J gene is TRBJ2-6, the V gene TRBV7-9; the match to TRBD1 covers 10 bases. The CDR3 is made up of 18 amino acids. V dropped 0 bases and J dropped 3; count of bases not matched to a gene: 5. Germline CDR1 reads SEHNR; CDR2 reads FQNEAQ (reference sequence). The CDR3 sequence: CASSLATGGAFGANVLTF. The CDR3 DNA sequence: TGTGCCAGCAGCTTAGCGACAGGGGGCGCTTTTGGGGCCAACGTCCTGACTTTC.

The rearrangement uses TRBV20-1 and TRBJ2-1, with D tentatively TRBD1 (6 bases). Deletions cut 5 bases from V and 0 bases from J, with 23 bases between. The CDR3 is 18 amino acids. Per germline, CDR1 DFQATT and CDR2 SNEGSKA (reference sequence). The CDR3 protein is CSASRQDLFQSSYNEQFF. The CDR3 nucleotides are TGCAGTGCTTCACGACAGGACCTCTTCCAGAGCTCCTACAATGAGCAGTTCTTC.

This clonotype has more than one count but fewer than ten. The chain employs TRBV9 and TRBJ2-2; D could derive from TRBD1 or TRBD2 (5 bases each). Germline V gives CDR1 SGDLS, CDR2 YYNGEE. The V end was cut by 3 bases, the J end by 0 bases, with 9 bases between. This CDR3 has 15 residues. CDR3 nucleotide sequence: TGTGCCAGCAGCGAAGGGACCGCGAACACCGGGGAGCTGTTTTTT. Translating gives CASSEGTANTGELFF.

CDR3 nucleotides: TGTGCCACCAGCAGAGCCGGACGTGGTGAAAAACTGTTTTTT. Translated, it gives CATSRAGRGEKLFF. The gene calls are TRBV15 and TRBJ1-4; D gene uncertain. CDR1 LNHNV and CDR2 YYDKDF come from the germline V gene (reference sequence). The CDR3 is 14 amino acids. The ends were cut back, 1 base at V and 7 bases at J, with 10 bases in the middle. The variable domain in full, with the rest retrieved from reference TRBV15 and TRBJ1-4, is DAMVIQNPRYQVTQFGKPVTLSCSQTLNHNVMYWYQQKSSQAPKLLFHYYDKDFNNEADTPDNFQSRRPNTSFCFLDIRSPGLGDTAMYLCATSRAGRGEKLFFGSGTQLSVL.

This clonotype was seen a handful of times. The V gene is TRBV2, the J gene TRBJ2-5, with D possibly matching TRBD2 (6 bases). Trimming removed 5 bases from V and 5 bases from J, with 12 bases in between. From germline, CDR1 is SNHLY and CDR2 FYNNEI. The CDR3 is 13 residues long. The CDR3 region is CASSRGLSETQYF. The CDR3 DNA reads TGTGCCAGCAGTCGGGGGTTGTCGGAGACCCAGTACTTC.

V gene TRBV7-9 combines with J gene TRBJ2-2, with D hard to call. The germline V gene has CDR1 SEHNR and CDR2 FQNEAQ (reference sequence). The CDR3 extends over 12 amino acids. V was cut by 6 bases and J by 6 bases, with 8 bases left in between. The CDR3 spells CASRPWAGELFF. In nucleotides, the CDR3 is TGTGCCAGCAGACCATGGGCCGGGGAGCTGTTTTTT. Drawing the rest from reference TRBV7-9 and TRBJ2-2, the complete variable domain is DTGVSQNPRHKITKRGQNVTFRCDPISEHNRLYWYRQTLGQGPEFLTYFQNEAQLEKSRLLSDRFSAERPKGSFSTLEIQRTEQGDSAMYLCASRPWAGELFFGEGSRLTVL.

A remark on this clonotype: One end of the junction fails to match germline, which may point to a read error. The rearrangement links TRBV9 to TRBJ1-1; D perhaps matches TRBD1 (5 bases). The V gene's germline CDR1 is SGDLS and CDR2 YYNGEE. The CDR3 runs to 14 residues. CDR3 DNA: TGCGCCAGCAGCTTGTTTGGGGGGAACACTGAAGCTTTCTTT. Translated, it gives CASSLFGGNTEAFF.

This clonotype was recorded only once. The chain joins TRBV7-9 to TRBJ2-7; maybe TRBD1 (6 bases). The germline V and J ends were trimmed by 1 base and 5 bases, with 15 bases remaining between them. CDR1 is SEHNR, CDR2 FQNEAQ, per germline (reference sequence). The CDR3 length is 15 residues. The DNA for the CDR3 is TGTGCCAGCAGCTTAGACAGGGCACCCACTGACGAGCAGTACTTC. It yields the protein CASSLDRAPTDEQYF.

This clonotype has just a few counts. V and J are TRBV29-1 and TRBJ2-5, with 7 bases matching TRBD1. The CDR3 has 13 amino acids. V shed 7 bases and J 5 bases; nucleotides not matched to a gene: 10. Per germline, CDR1 SQVTM and CDR2 ANQGSEA. The CDR3 DNA follows: TGCAGCGCTATTCAGGGGGTAGGGGAGACCCAGTACTTC. Translating gives CSAIQGVGETQYF.

This clonotype was counted a single time. The chain carries TRBV7-8 and TRBJ2-5; no reliable D call. The ends were cut back, 5 bases at V and 2 bases at J, with 24 bases in the middle. The length of the CDR3 is 18 residues. Germline CDR1 reads SGHVS; CDR2 reads FQNEAQ. The CDR3 here is CASSPRLGGTTSQETQYF. In DNA, the CDR3 is TGTGCCAGCAGCCCCCGGCTGGGCGGAACCACGTCGCAAGAGACCCAGTACTTC.

This chain links TRBV7-2 with TRBJ1-4; D perhaps matches TRBD1 (6 bases). CDR1 SGHTA and CDR2 FQGNSA come from the germline V gene. Trimming removed 5 bases from V and 8 bases from J, with 12 bases in between. CDR3 size: 13 residues. The CDR3 DNA sequence: TGTGCCAGCAGCCCCCGGGACACGGAAAAACTGTTTTTT. It encodes CASSPRDTEKLFF.

Many counts were recorded for this clonotype. The J gene is TRBJ1-1, the V gene TRBV7-3; D is unclear. The CDR3 is 13 residues long. The germline V and J ends were trimmed by 3 bases and 1 base, with 6 bases remaining between them. Looked up from germline, CDR1 is SGHTA and CDR2 is FQGTGA. The CDR3: CASSFRKNTEAFF. The CDR3 DNA follows: TGTGCCAGCAGCTTCAGGAAGAACACTGAAGCTTTCTTT.

This clonotype was recorded at least ten times. The CDR3 sequence is CSAIRTGKLFF. Written as DNA, the CDR3 is TGCAGTGCTATCAGGACGGGGAAACTGTTTTTT. The V gene is TRBV20-1, the J gene TRBJ1-4; no reliable D call. Deletions cut 4 bases from V and 11 bases from J, with 11 bases between. There are 11 residues in the CDR3. Germline CDR1 DFQATT, CDR2 SNEGSKA (reference sequence).

This clonotype was detected once. The rearrangement uses TRBV18 and TRBJ2-7; 7 positions agree with TRBD1. V gave up 0 bases and J gave up 2 bases; unmatched junction bases: 4. CDR1 is KGHSH and CDR2 is LQKENI in the germline V gene. CDR3 size: 15 residues. The CDR3 here is CASSPPGTAPYEQYF. The CDR3 bases are TGTGCCAGCTCACCACCGGGGACAGCCCCCTACGAGCAGTACTTC.

Concerning this clonotype itself: At one of its ends the junction is not consistent with the germline gene, which may arise from a read error. The rearrangement links TRBV11-2 to TRBJ1-1, with D uncertain. Germline values: CDR1 SGHAT, CDR2 FQNNGV. This CDR3 is built from 15 residues. CDR3 nucleotides: TGTGCCCGCAGCTTTGAACTTAGATTGAACACTGAAGCTTTCTTT. It translates to CARSFELRLNTEAFF.

As regards this clonotype: Just one base apart from a much larger clone, this may be a read error. The chain carries TRBV2 and TRBJ1-3; D is possibly TRBD1 (5 bases). This CDR3 region has 15 residues. Germline CDR1 SNHLY, CDR2 FYNNEI. Here the CDR3 DNA reads TGTGTCAGCAGTGAAATGCGGGGCGCTGGAAACACCATATATTTT. The encoded protein is CVSSEMRGAGNTIYF. The whole variable domain, remainder taken from reference TRBV2 and TRBJ1-3, is EPEVTQTPSHQVTQMGQEVILRCVPISNHLYFYWYRQILGQKVEFLVSFYNNEISEKSEIFDDQFSVERPDGSNFTLKIRSTKLEDSAMYFCVSSEMRGAGNTIYFGEGSWLTVV.

On this clonotype itself: The junction departs from the called germline gene at one end, perhaps through a read error. This sequence joins TRBV15 and TRBJ2-7; D perhaps matches TRBD1 (6 bases). This CDR3 is 16 amino acids long. CDR1 is LNHNV, CDR2 YYDKDF, per germline (reference sequence). The CDR3 spells CASSLDSSRDTGEQYF. Here the CDR3 DNA reads TGTGCCAGCAGCTTAGATTCGAGCAGGGACACCGGGGAGCAGTACTTC.

This clonotype showed up just once. Relative to the germline gene, one junction end is altered; a read error may explain this. The chain employs TRBV10-2 and TRBJ2-7; D is unresolved. The germline V gene has CDR1 WSHSY and CDR2 SAAADI. The CDR3 runs to 12 residues. The CDR3 region is CASSSPSGEQYF. The CDR3 bases are TGTGCCAGCAGTTCACCGAGTGGCGAGCAGTACTTC.

CDR3 nucleotide sequence: TGTGCCAGCAGTGAGGGTACAGGTCAAGAGACCCAGTACTTC. The encoded protein is CASSEGTGQETQYF. The chain combines TRBV25-1 with TRBJ2-5; TRBD1 is a possible D gene (5 bases). V was shortened by 3 bases and J by 2 bases, with 10 bases between the two germline ends. CDR1 is MGHDK and CDR2 is SYGVNS in the germline V gene. This CDR3 region has 14 residues.

This clonotype was picked up a small number of times. The V call is TRBV6-1, the J call TRBJ1-2, with D possibly TRBD1 on 5 matching bases. With 5 bases removed from V and 5 bases from J, the gap between germline ends came to 15 bases. CDR1 and CDR2 (germline): MNHNS, SASEGT. This CDR3 is built from 14 residues. CDR3 coding DNA: TGTGCCAGCAGTTACTCCGCAGGGATGTATGGCTACACCTTC. Amino acid sequence: CASSYSAGMYGYTF.

This clonotype was seen a handful of times. The chain couples TRBV10-3 to TRBJ1-1, with no clear D. Germline V lookup: CDR1 ENHRY, CDR2 SYGVKD. This CDR3 spans 13 amino acids. V gave up 0 bases and J gave up 1 base, with 3 bases separating them. The CDR3 bases are TGTGCCATCAGTGAGTCGCAGAACACTGAAGCTTTCTTT. This codes for CAISESQNTEAFF.

V and J are TRBV7-8 and TRBJ1-6; 8 nucleotides line up with TRBD1. CDR1 and CDR2 from the germline V gene are SGHVS and FQNEAQ. CDR3 length: 14 residues. The V segment lost 7 bases and the J segment 5 bases; nucleotides outside the gene matches: 4. This chain's CDR3 is CASTIRGHNSPLHF. The CDR3 DNA is TGTGCCAGCACCATCAGGGGGCATAATTCACCCCTCCACTTT.

This clonotype was seen a few times. V usage is TRBV7-8 and J usage is TRBJ1-2, with unresolved D. The germline gives CDR1 SGHVS, CDR2 FQNEAQ. CDR3 length: 16 residues. Deletions cut 1 base from V and 5 bases from J, with 17 bases between. The CDR3 coding sequence is TGTGCCAGCAGCTTAGATATTGCGGGGTTGGGGTATGGCTACACCTTC. As protein: CASSLDIAGLGYGYTF.

This clonotype was counted once. V usage is TRBV18 and J usage is TRBJ2-7; D possibly corresponds to TRBD1 (6 bases). Germline CDR1 is KGHSH and CDR2 is LQKENI. With 0 bases removed from V and 3 bases from J, the gap between germline ends came to 12 bases. This CDR3 is built from 15 residues. The DNA of the CDR3 is TGTGCCAGCTCACCACCAACGGGACACGACTACGAGCAGTACTTC. Its protein is CASSPPTGHDYEQYF.

This clonotype was observed many times. The chain carries TRBV29-1 and TRBJ1-2; 7 nucleotides line up with TRBD1. The germline V gene has CDR1 SQVTM and CDR2 ANQGSEA. The CDR3 totals 12 residues. Trimming at V came to 6 bases and at J to 2 bases, leaving 3 bases not matched to a gene. CDR3 coding DNA: TGCAGCGTAGACAGGGTGAACTATGGCTACACCTTC. Its translation is CSVDRVNYGYTF.

This rearrangement joins TRBV12-3 or TRBV12-4 to TRBJ2-3, with D possibly being TRBD1 or TRBD2 (7 bases each). The length of the CDR3 is 14 residues. Trimming cost V 3 bases and J 6 bases, with 13 bases left between them. CDR3 in amino acids: CASSFSGGGDTQYF. The DNA of the CDR3 is TGTGCCAGCAGTTTCTCAGGGGGGGGCGATACGCAGTATTTT.

V is TRBV7-9 and J is TRBJ2-3, with D tentatively TRBD2 (5 bases). Germline V CDR1 and CDR2: SEHNR, FQNEAQ (reference sequence). V was pared by 11 bases and J by 3 bases, with 15 bases between. This CDR3 has 13 residues. CDR3 region: CAGARDLTDTQYF. DNA of the CDR3: TGTGCCGGAGCCCGGGATTTAACAGATACGCAGTATTTT.

The gene calls are TRBV20-1 and TRBJ2-7; tentative D call: TRBD2 (6 bases). Germline values: CDR1 DFQATT, CDR2 SNEGSKA (reference sequence). This CDR3 region has 13 residues. Trimming stripped 3 bases from V and 6 bases from J, with 15 bases between. This CDR3 reads CSASGGSRAEQYF. In DNA, the CDR3 is TGCAGTGCTAGTGGAGGGTCCAGGGCCGAGCAGTACTTC.